Following are 21 T cell receptor beta chains from one sample sequenced in a study of vaccination and CD4 T cells after COVID-19. Their antigens are not known. Scientists ran DNA taken from cultured CD4+ T cells through the Oncomine TCR Beta short-read assay for sequencing. TCRdb itself ran the PCR reads through MiXCR, one entry per CDR3 protein. The sample yields approximately 13,000 distinct CDR3 sequences, roughly 50% seen once. The sample's treatment: roughly nine-day PBMC culture with coronavirus spike peptide pools or control peptides (ViraFEST assay). Specimen: CD4+ T cells from blood, cultured in vitro. The receptors originated from a human donor who had recovered from COVID-19.

The CDR3 nucleotides are TGTGCCAGCAGTTTGCTTGGGGCCGAAGCTTTCTTT. Encoded protein: CASSLLGAEAFF. The V and J genes are TRBV28 and TRBJ1-1, with D perhaps matching TRBD1 (5 bases). Germline assignment: CDR1 MDHEN and CDR2 SYDVKM. Trimming took off 3 bases at V and 8 bases at J, with 10 bases between the two ends. This CDR3 has 12 amino acids.

The chain couples TRBV19 to TRBJ2-7, with 8 bases that match TRBD2. Trimming at V came to 5 bases and at J to 2 bases, leaving 5 bases not matched to a gene. Germline loops: CDR1 LNHDA, CDR2 SQIVND (reference sequence). This CDR3 comprises 14 residues. CDR3 sequence (DNA): TGTGCCAGTAGTTACGACGGGAGGGCCTACGAGCAGTACTTC. It yields the protein CASSYDGRAYEQYF.

This chain connects TRBV19 to TRBJ2-2; 11 bases map to TRBD2. The V gene end was trimmed by 7 bases and the J gene end by 4 bases; junction bases not matched to a gene: 2. The CDR3 spans 14 residues. CDR1 is LNHDA and CDR2 is SQIVND in the germline V gene (reference sequence). The CDR3 sequence is CASKGLAVTGELFF. The DNA for the CDR3 is TGTGCCAGTAAGGGACTAGCGGTCACCGGGGAGCTGTTTTTT.

This CDR3 is CASSARRITYEQYF. The CDR3 nucleotides are TGTGCCAGCAGCGCCCGAAGAATTACCTACGAGCAGTACTTC. The chain couples TRBV7-8 to TRBJ2-7; no clear D. CDR1 SGHVS and CDR2 FQNEAQ come from the germline V gene. This CDR3 comprises 14 residues. Trimming cost V 5 bases and J 2 bases, with 13 bases left between them.

Here the CDR3 reads CASSYRGGYSYEQYF. The DNA for the CDR3 is TGTGCCAGCAGTTACAGGGGGGGATACTCCTACGAGCAGTACTTC. The J gene is TRBJ2-7, the V gene TRBV6-2 or TRBV6-3, with D possibly being TRBD2 (7 bases). Germline V gene sequence: CDR1 MNHEY, CDR2 SVGEGT. This CDR3 contains 15 residues. Trimming pared 2 bases from V and 0 bases from J, leaving 11 bases between.

V is TRBV2 and J is TRBJ1-1; D may be TRBD1 (6 bases). The CDR3 runs to 15 residues. V lost 0 bases to trimming and J lost 2 bases, with 10 bases between them. Germline values: CDR1 SNHLY, CDR2 FYNNEI. CDR3 coding DNA: TGTGCCAGCAGTGAAGCGACAGGCCGAAACACTGAAGCTTTCTTT. This encodes CASSEATGRNTEAFF.

This clonotype was detected only a few times. The rearrangement joins TRBV27 to TRBJ2-1; D might be TRBD1 (6 bases). CDR3 length: 14 amino acids. Trimming took off 2 bases at V and 8 bases at J, with 13 bases between the two ends. Germline-derived CDR1 and CDR2 are MNHEY and SMNVEV (reference sequence). Here the CDR3 DNA reads TGTGCCAGCAGTTTAAGTTCAGGGGTGGATGAGCAGTTCTTC. Its protein product is CASSLSSGVDEQFF.

The genes are TRBV10-2 and TRBJ2-1; 13 bases agree with TRBD2. The CDR3 length is 14 residues. Germline V gene sequence: CDR1 WSHSY, CDR2 SAAADI. Trimming took 8 bases from V and 5 from J; bases not matched to a gene: 3. CDR3 in amino acids: CASQLAGGNNEQFF. In DNA form, the CDR3 reads TGCGCCAGCCAACTAGCGGGGGGGAACAATGAGCAGTTCTTC.

By frequency in the sample, this clonotype is medium-sized. The chain has TRBV20-1 and TRBJ1-1; 7 positions agree with TRBD1. This CDR3 has 17 residues. The germline V gene has CDR1 DFQATT and CDR2 SNEGSKA (reference sequence). J was trimmed by 7 bases and V by 6 bases; bases with no gene match: 23. The CDR3 nucleotides read TGCAGTGCCCGAGACAGGGTAAGTGTGTTCGGGTTGAATGAAGCTTTCTTT. Protein product: CSARDRVSVFGLNEAFF.

The chain carries TRBV20-1 and TRBJ1-5; TRBD1 aligns across 9 bases. Looked up from germline, CDR1 is DFQATT and CDR2 is SNEGSKA (reference sequence). The CDR3 has 14 amino acids. With V trimmed by 7 bases and J by 7 bases, 11 bases remained unmatched. CDR3 loop: CSGISDRGRQPQHF. The CDR3 DNA follows: TGCAGTGGAATCTCGGACAGGGGTAGACAGCCCCAGCATTTT.

The chain has TRBV2 and TRBJ1-5; D is undetermined. CDR1 and CDR2 (germline): SNHLY, FYNNEI. The CDR3 has 13 residues. The germline V and J ends were trimmed by 2 bases and 6 bases, with 8 bases remaining between them. DNA of the CDR3: TGTGCCAGCAGTGAAATTCGGGGTCAGCCCCAGCATTTT. Encoded protein: CASSEIRGQPQHF.

This chain links TRBV27 with TRBJ1-1; 7 bases match TRBD1. The CDR3 length is 16 residues. Germline V CDR1 and CDR2: MNHEY, SMNVEV (reference sequence). With V trimmed by 4 bases and J by 9 bases, 17 bases remained unmatched. The CDR3 spells CASSSHTRDRPIQAFF. The CDR3 bases are TGTGCCAGCAGTTCTCACACCCGGGACAGACCTATACAAGCTTTCTTT.

CDR3 region: CASSYDRRETQYF. For the CDR3, the DNA is TGTGCCAGCAGTTACGACAGGAGGGAGACCCAGTACTTC. The chain links TRBV6-5 to TRBJ2-5; a possible D gene is TRBD1 (6 bases). This CDR3 region has 13 residues. Trimming pared 2 bases from V and 5 bases from J, leaving 9 bases between. Germline CDR1 and CDR2: MNHEY and SVGAGI.

The chain recombines TRBV11-3 with TRBJ1-2; tentative D call: TRBD1 (5 bases). The CDR3 spans 14 residues. V was pared by 5 bases and J by 4 bases, with 14 bases between. The V gene's germline CDR1 is SGHNT and CDR2 YENEEA. CDR3 residues: CASSTTTTAYGYTF. The CDR3, as DNA: TGTGCCAGCAGCACAACAACGACAGCCTATGGCTACACCTTC. Full variable domain (outside the CDR3, taken from reference TRBV11-3 and TRBJ1-2): EAGVVQSPRYKIIEKKQPVAFWCNPISGHNTLYWYLQNLGQGPELLIRYENEEAVDDSQLPKDRFSAERLKGVDSTLKIQPAELGDSAVYLCASSTTTTAYGYTFGSGTRLTVV.

The rearrangement joins TRBV21-1 to TRBJ2-1; the table names TRBD1, a call not compared with the DNA. TRBV21-1 is given as a pseudogene. The CDR3 has 14 residues. The CDR3 sequence: CASSKDRKDNEQFF. The CDR3 region has the DNA TGTGCCAGCAGCAAGGACAGGAAAGACAATGAGCAGTTCTTC.

This clonotype is a singleton in its sample. This chain connects TRBV2 to TRBJ1-5; D not resolved. V was cut by 7 bases and J by 1 base, with 8 bases left in between. This CDR3 has 13 amino acids. The V gene's germline CDR1 is SNHLY and CDR2 FYNNEI. CDR3 amino acids: CASTWASNQPQHF. The DNA of the CDR3 is TGTGCCAGCACTTGGGCGAGCAATCAGCCCCAGCATTTT.

The V call is TRBV7-6, the J call TRBJ2-5; no reliable D call. Germline V CDR1 and CDR2: SGHVS, FNYEAQ. V shed 4 bases and J shed 2 bases, with 2 bases lying between them. This CDR3 is built from 11 residues. Here the CDR3 DNA reads TGTGCCAGCAGCTCGCAAGAGACCCAGTACTTC. Its protein is CASSSQETQYF.

Comments on this clonotype: Germline and junction disagree at one end, which may indicate a read error. This sequence joins TRBV5-3 and TRBJ1-1, with a weak D call TRBD1 (5 bases). TRBV5-3 falls under the ORF class, with uncertain function. The CDR3 extends over 13 amino acids. In nucleotides, the CDR3 is TGTGCCAGCAGCTTACAGGACAACACTGAAGCTTTCTTT. Translated: CASSLQDNTEAFF.

The rearrangement links TRBV20-1 to TRBJ2-1; 16 nucleotides align to TRBD2. V shed 3 bases and J 2 bases; nucleotides not matched to a gene: 4. The CDR3 has 17 residues. Germline CDR1 and CDR2: DFQATT and SNEGSKA (reference sequence). CDR3 coding DNA: TGCAGTGCTAGGCCCGGGACTAGCGGGGGGGCCTACAATGAGCAGTTCTTC. Its protein is CSARPGTSGGAYNEQFF.

The chain links TRBV2 to TRBJ2-1; D gene ambiguous. Trimming stripped 6 bases from V and 4 bases from J, with 4 bases between. CDR3 length: 11 residues. Looked up from germline, CDR1 is SNHLY and CDR2 is FYNNEI. The CDR3 DNA follows: TGTGCCAGCAGAGCTTACAATGAGCAGTTCTTC. It is translated as CASRAYNEQFF. Supplemented by reference TRBV2 and TRBJ2-1, the full variable domain reads EPEVTQTPSHQVTQMGQEVILRCVPISNHLYFYWYRQILGQKVEFLVSFYNNEISEKSEIFDDQFSVERPDGSNFTLKIRSTKLEDSAMYFCASRAYNEQFFGPGTRLTVL.

The chain has TRBV20-1 and TRBJ1-4; no clear D. V lost 5 bases and J 7 bases, leaving 17 bases between the germline ends. Germline V gene sequence: CDR1 DFQATT, CDR2 SNEGSKA (reference sequence). This CDR3 has 14 residues. The CDR3: CSAAKDQRGEKLFF. The CDR3 DNA reads TGCAGTGCTGCTAAGGACCAACGGGGTGAAAAACTGTTTTTT.